Listed below are T cell receptor beta chains from one sample, sequenced in a study of response to subunit inactivated influenza vaccine. TCRdb processed the RT-PCR reads anew with MiXCR; each CDR3 protein has one entry. The sample includes 550,000 to 650,000 distinct CDR3 sequences, around 11% of them seen just once. This specimen was PBMCs from blood, taken on the day of vaccination. All receptors come from a man over 45 who received an inactivated influenza vaccine. Each CDR3 is given with its conserved first and last residue. A D gene is named only where the DNA matches it firmly. The size of a clone is reported for some rows only, either as once, few or many, or as a class for expanded clones.

V	size	J	D	CDR3	DNA
TRBV7-2	-	TRBJ1-5	-	CASSLGLGSSNQPQHF	TGTGCCAGCAGCTTGGGGCTGGGGAGTAGCAATCAGCCCCAGCATTTT
TRBV29-1	many	TRBJ1-1	-	CSVGQVGAYTEAFF	TGCAGCGTTGGACAGGTGGGGGCATATACTGAAGCTTTCTTT
TRBV7-9	-	TRBJ2-4	-	CASSLKGGSKNIQYF	TGTGCCAGCAGCTTAAAAGGGGGTTCCAAAAACATTCAGTACTTC
TRBV9	-	TRBJ2-7	TRBD1	CASSVDLGQGSEGEQYF	TGTGCCAGCAGCGTAGATTTGGGACAGGGGAGTGAGGGGGAGCAGTACTTC
TRBV10-3	-	TRBJ2-7	-	CAIGSPAYEQYF	TGTGCCATCGGGAGTCCGGCCTACGAGCAGTACTTC
TRBV12-3/TRBV12-4	-	TRBJ1-5	-	CASSLVRGSTPQHF	TGTGCCAGCAGTTTAGTCAGGGGATCGACGCCCCAGCATTTT
TRBV14	-	TRBJ2-1	-	CASSLLGGAGEQFF	TGTGCCAGCAGCCTCCTAGGGGGGGCGGGGGAGCAGTTCTTC
TRBV20-1	many	TRBJ2-2	TRBD2	CSAARGGNTGELFF	TGCAGTGCGGCTCGCGGGGGGAACACCGGGGAGCTGTTTTTT
TRBV2	-	TRBJ2-5	-	CARGGDQETQYF	TGTGCCAGGGGTGGCGACCAAGAGACCCAGTACTTC
TRBV5-1	-	TRBJ2-7	-	CASSLTFRLAGRGAYEQYF	TGCGCCAGCAGCTTAACATTCCGGCTGGCGGGCAGGGGCGCTTACGAGCAGTACTTC
TRBV30	few	TRBJ2-7	-	CAWSFGDSYEQYF	TGTGCCTGGAGTTTCGGTGACAGCTACGAGCAGTACTTC
TRBV4-3	-	TRBJ2-1	-	CASSQVFSVTYDEQFF	TGCGCCAGCAGCCAAGTTTTCTCGGTTACTTACGATGAGCAGTTCTTC
TRBV28	-	TRBJ2-3	TRBD2	CASSLASGGESTDTQYF	TGTGCCAGCAGTTTAGCTAGCGGGGGAGAGAGCACAGATACGCAGTATTTT
TRBV28	few	TRBJ2-1	-	CASSLPLGAGASNEQFF	TGTGCCAGCAGTTTACCCCTCGGCGCGGGGGCGTCCAATGAGCAGTTCTTC
TRBV7-9	-	TRBJ2-1	TRBD2	CASTISGRYNEQFF	TGTGCCAGCACCATTAGCGGGAGGTACAATGAGCAGTTCTTC
TRBV30	-	TRBJ2-7	-	CAWRSRGSYEQYF	TGTGCCTGGAGATCCAGGGGTTCCTACGAGCAGTACTTC
TRBV5-1	-	TRBJ2-1	TRBD1	CASSAQGISYNEQFF	TGCGCCAGCAGCGCACAGGGGATCTCCTACAATGAGCAGTTCTTC
TRBV12-3/TRBV12-4	many	TRBJ1-5	-	CASSLASNQPQHF	TGTGCCAGCAGCTTAGCTAGCAATCAGCCCCAGCATTTT
TRBV10-3	few	TRBJ2-1	TRBD2	CAISEGLAESSYNEQFF	TGTGCCATCAGTGAGGGACTAGCGGAGAGCTCCTACAATGAGCAGTTCTTC
TRBV5-1	few	TRBJ2-1	-	CASSLGATVSNEQFF	TGCGCCAGCAGCTTGGGCGCGACCGTTTCGAATGAGCAGTTCTTC
TRBV20-1	many	TRBJ2-1	TRBD1	CSVQGAFNEQFF	TGCAGTGTACAGGGGGCCTTCAATGAGCAGTTCTTC
TRBV12-3/TRBV12-4	-	TRBJ1-3	-	CASSLPGSGNTIYF	TGTGCCAGCAGTTTACCTGGCTCTGGAAACACCATATATTTT
TRBV5-1	few	TRBJ1-1	-	CASSLIPGTSNTEAFF	TGCGCCAGCAGCTTGATTCCTGGGACCTCGAACACTGAAGCTTTCTTT
TRBV12-3/TRBV12-4	many	TRBJ1-1	-	CASSLGLNTEAFF	TGTGCCAGCAGCTTAGGGCTGAACACTGAAGCTTTCTTT
TRBV7-8	-	TRBJ2-7	TRBD1	CASSYPDRAHEQYF	TGTGCCAGCAGCTACCCGGACAGGGCCCACGAGCAGTACTTC
TRBV10-3	few	TRBJ2-2	TRBD1	CATQGANTGELFF	TGTGCCACACAGGGGGCGAACACCGGGGAGCTGTTTTTT
TRBV12-3/TRBV12-4	many	TRBJ1-5	-	CASSLTADFNQPQHF	TGTGCCAGCAGTTTAACCGCGGATTTCAATCAGCCCCAGCATTTT
TRBV12-3/TRBV12-4	few	TRBJ2-2	-	CASSLQLGTGELFF	TGTGCCAGCAGTTTGCAACTAGGCACCGGGGAGCTGTTTTTT
TRBV28	-	TRBJ2-1	TRBD2	CASSPNGWREVSYNEQFF	TGTGCCAGCAGCCCTAACGGTTGGCGGGAGGTCTCCTACAATGAGCAGTTCTTC
TRBV6-2/TRBV6-3	few	TRBJ1-1	-	CASSYGAGFLNTEAFF	TGTGCCAGCAGTTACGGGGCAGGCTTTTTGAACACTGAAGCTTTCTTT
TRBV3-1	-	TRBJ1-5	-	CASSQKGHNQPQHF	TGTGCCAGCAGCCAAAAGGGCCATAATCAGCCCCAGCATTTT
TRBV9	-	TRBJ2-2	TRBD2	CASSVGGLAGFGELFF	TGTGCCAGCAGCGTAGGAGGACTAGCGGGTTTCGGGGAGCTGTTTTTT
TRBV28	-	TRBJ2-3	-	CASSQGRSGTDTQYF	TGTGCCAGCAGTCAGGGACGGTCTGGCACAGATACGCAGTATTTT
TRBV18	few	TRBJ2-7	-	CASSPRDAGEQYF	TGTGCCAGCTCACCGAGGGACGCGGGGGAGCAGTACTTC
TRBV28	-	TRBJ1-6	-	CASSERPRNSPLHF	TGTGCCAGCAGTGAACGCCCCAGGAATTCACCCCTCCACTTT
TRBV12-3/TRBV12-4	few	TRBJ1-4	-	CASSIGDLTGWKGEKLFF	TGTGCCAGCAGCATAGGCGACCTCACAGGGTGGAAGGGTGAAAAACTGTTTTTT